This T cell receptor beta chain was profiled in a study of cytomegalovirus exposure and HLA in healthy donors. The PCR employed 60 Vbeta primers together with 13 Jbeta primers. Profiled with immunoSEQ multiplex PCR; TCRdb holds only in-frame clones, not every one. The sample records around 180,000 clones, around 82% being singletons. Unmatched junction bases numbered 9, after V lost 7 bases and J lost 4 bases. This CDR3 has 14 residues. The V gene's germline CDR1 is SEHNR and CDR2 FQNEAQ (reference sequence). Healthy bone marrow donors made up the donor group. This chain uses TRBV7-9 with TRBJ1-1; 7 nucleotides line up with TRBD1. The origin of this receptor is a man aged 40-49 years in good health and CMV-seronegative. Sample: PBMCs. This CDR3 is CASIQWDSSTEAFF. The CDR3, as DNA: TGTGCCAGCATACAGTGGGACAGTTCCACTGAAGCTTTCTTT.